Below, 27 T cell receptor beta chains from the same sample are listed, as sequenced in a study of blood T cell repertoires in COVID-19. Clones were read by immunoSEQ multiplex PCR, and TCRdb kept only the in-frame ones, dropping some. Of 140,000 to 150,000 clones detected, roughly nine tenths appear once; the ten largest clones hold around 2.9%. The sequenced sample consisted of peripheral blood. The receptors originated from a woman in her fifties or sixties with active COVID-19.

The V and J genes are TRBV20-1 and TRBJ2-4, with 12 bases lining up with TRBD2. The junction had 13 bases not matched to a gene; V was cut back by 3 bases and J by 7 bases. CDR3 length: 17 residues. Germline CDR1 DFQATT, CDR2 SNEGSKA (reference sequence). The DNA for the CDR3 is TGCAGTGCTAGTGAGGGGGCTCGACTAGCGGGAGTTAACATTCAGTACTTC. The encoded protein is CSASEGARLAGVNIQYF.

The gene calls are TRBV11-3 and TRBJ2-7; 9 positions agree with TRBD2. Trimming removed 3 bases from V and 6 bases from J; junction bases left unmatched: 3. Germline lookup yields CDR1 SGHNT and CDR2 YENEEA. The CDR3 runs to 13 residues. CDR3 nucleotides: TGTGCCAGCAGCTTGGCGGGAGGGGGCGAGCAGTACTTC. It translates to CASSLAGGGEQYF.

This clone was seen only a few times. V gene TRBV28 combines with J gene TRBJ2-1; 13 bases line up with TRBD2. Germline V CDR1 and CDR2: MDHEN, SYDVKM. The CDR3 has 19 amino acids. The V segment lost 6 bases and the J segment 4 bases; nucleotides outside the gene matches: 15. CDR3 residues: CASRTIGLAGEQVYNEQFF. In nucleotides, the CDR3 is TGTGCCAGCAGGACGATCGGACTAGCGGGAGAACAAGTGTACAATGAGCAGTTCTTC.

CDR3 region: CASSYSGVGQGYGYTF. The CDR3 nucleotides read TGTGCCAGCAGTTACTCAGGGGTGGGACAGGGCTATGGCTACACCTTC. The chain couples TRBV6-5 to TRBJ1-2, with 9 bases that match TRBD1. CDR1 is MNHEY, CDR2 SVGAGI, per germline. V dropped 0 bases and J dropped 4; count of bases not matched to a gene: 6. The CDR3 length is 16 residues.

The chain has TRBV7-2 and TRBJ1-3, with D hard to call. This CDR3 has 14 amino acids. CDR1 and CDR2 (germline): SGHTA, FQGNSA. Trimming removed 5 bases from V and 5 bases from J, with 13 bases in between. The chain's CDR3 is CASSPSGPRNTIYF. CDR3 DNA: TGTGCCAGCAGCCCTAGCGGTCCCCGAAACACCATATATTTT.

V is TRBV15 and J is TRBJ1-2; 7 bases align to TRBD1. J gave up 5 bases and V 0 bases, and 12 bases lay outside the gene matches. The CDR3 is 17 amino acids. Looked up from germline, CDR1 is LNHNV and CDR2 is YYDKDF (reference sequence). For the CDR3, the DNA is TGTGCCACCAGCAGAGAAGACAGGGTGAGAATTGGATATGGCTACACCTTC. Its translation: CATSREDRVRIGYGYTF.

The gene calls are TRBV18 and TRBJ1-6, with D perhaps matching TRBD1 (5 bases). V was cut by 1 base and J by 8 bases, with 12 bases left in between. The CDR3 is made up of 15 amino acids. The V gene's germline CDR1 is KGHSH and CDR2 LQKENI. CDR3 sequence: CASSPLAGGDSPLHF. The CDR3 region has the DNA TGTGCCAGCTCACCACTTGCGGGGGGGGATTCACCCCTCCACTTT.

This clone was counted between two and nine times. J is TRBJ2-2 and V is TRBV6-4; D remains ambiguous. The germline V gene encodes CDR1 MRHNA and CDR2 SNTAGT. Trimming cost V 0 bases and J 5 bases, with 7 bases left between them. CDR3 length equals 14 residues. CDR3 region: CASSDSTDTGELFF. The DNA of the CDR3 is TGTGCCAGCAGTGACTCAACAGATACCGGGGAGCTGTTTTTT.

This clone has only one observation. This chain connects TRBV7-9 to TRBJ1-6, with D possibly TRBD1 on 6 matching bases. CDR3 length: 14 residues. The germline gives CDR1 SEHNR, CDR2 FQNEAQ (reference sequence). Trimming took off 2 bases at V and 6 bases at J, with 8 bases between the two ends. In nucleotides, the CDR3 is TGTGCCAGCAGCTTACTACAGGGTAATTCACCCCTCCACTTT. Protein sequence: CASSLLQGNSPLHF.

DNA for the CDR3: TGTGCCAGCAGCCACGGACAGGTTGGGGCCAACGTCCTGACTTTC. As protein: CASSHGQVGANVLTF. The chain joins TRBV7-3 to TRBJ2-6; 7 nucleotides align to TRBD1. Germline values: CDR1 SGHTA, CDR2 FQGTGA. With 5 bases clipped from V and 3 bases from J, the junction kept 4 bases outside the gene matches. This CDR3 has 15 residues.

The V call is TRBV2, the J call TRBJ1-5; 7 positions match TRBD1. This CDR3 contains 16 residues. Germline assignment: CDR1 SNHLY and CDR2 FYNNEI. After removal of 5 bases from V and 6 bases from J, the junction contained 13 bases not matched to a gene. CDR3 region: CASSPGTVGVGQPQHF. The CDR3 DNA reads TGTGCCAGCAGTCCCGGGACAGTCGGGGTAGGTCAGCCCCAGCATTTT.

The CDR3 DNA reads as TGTGCCAGCAGCCCGCCGCGTAGCGTTAACCCAGATACGCAGTATTTT. Translation: CASSPPRSVNPDTQYF. The chain carries TRBV7-9 and TRBJ2-3, with a possible D match to TRBD2 (5 bases). Germline V CDR1 and CDR2: SEHNR, FQNEAQ (reference sequence). V was clipped by 5 bases and J by 4 bases, with 19 bases between them. The CDR3 is 16 residues long.

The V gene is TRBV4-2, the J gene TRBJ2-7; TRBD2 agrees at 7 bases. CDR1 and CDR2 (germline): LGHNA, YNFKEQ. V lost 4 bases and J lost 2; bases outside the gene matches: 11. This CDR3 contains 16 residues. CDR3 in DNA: TGTGCCAGCAGCCCCGTGGTGTGGGAGGGCCCCTACGAGCAGTACTTC. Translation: CASSPVVWEGPYEQYF.

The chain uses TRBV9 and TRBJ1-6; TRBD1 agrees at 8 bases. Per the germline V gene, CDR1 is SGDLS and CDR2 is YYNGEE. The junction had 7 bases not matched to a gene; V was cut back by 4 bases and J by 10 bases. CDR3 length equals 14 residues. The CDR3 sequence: CASSPPGQESPLHF. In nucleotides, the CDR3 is TGTGCCAGCAGCCCACCGGGACAGGAGTCACCCCTCCACTTT.

The CDR3 DNA is TGTGCCAGCACTATAACAGGGTTCACTGAAGCTTTCTTT. This encodes CASTITGFTEAFF. The rearrangement joins TRBV7-2 to TRBJ1-1; D may be TRBD1 (6 bases). Per germline, CDR1 SGHTA and CDR2 FQGNSA. This CDR3 has 13 residues. Trimming took off 7 bases at V and 4 bases at J, with 13 bases between the two ends. The full variable domain, with the rest looked up from reference TRBV7-2 and TRBJ1-1, is GAGVSQSPSNKVTEKGKDVELRCDPISGHTALYWYRQSLGQGLEFLIYFQGNSAPDKSGLPSDRFSAERTGGSVSTLTIQRTQQEDSAVYLCASTITGFTEAFFGQGTRLTVV.

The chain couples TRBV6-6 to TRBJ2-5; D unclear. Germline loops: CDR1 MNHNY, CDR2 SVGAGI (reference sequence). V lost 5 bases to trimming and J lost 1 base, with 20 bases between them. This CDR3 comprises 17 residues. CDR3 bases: TGTGCCAGCAGTCGACGAGGCTCCCCGGTGGTCCAAGAGACCCAGTACTTC. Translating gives CASSRRGSPVVQETQYF.

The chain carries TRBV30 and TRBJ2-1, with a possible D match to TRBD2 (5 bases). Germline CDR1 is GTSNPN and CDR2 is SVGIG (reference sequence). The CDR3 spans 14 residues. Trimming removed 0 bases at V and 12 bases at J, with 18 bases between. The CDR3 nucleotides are TGTGCCTGGAGTGTATTACCGGGGAGTCAGCGGCAGTTCTTC. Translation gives CAWSVLPGSQRQFF. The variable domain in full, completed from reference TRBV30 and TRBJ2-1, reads SQTIHQWPATLVQPVGSPLSLECTVEGTSNPNLYWYRQAAGRGLQLLFYSVGIGQISSEVPQNLSASRPQDRQFILSSKKLLLSDSGFYLCAWSVLPGSQRQFFGPGTRLTVL.

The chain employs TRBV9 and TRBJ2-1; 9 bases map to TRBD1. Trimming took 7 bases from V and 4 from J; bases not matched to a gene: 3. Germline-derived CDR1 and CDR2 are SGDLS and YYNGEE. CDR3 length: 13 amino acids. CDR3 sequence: CASGDREYNEQFF. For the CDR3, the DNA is TGTGCCAGCGGGGACAGGGAATACAATGAGCAGTTCTTC.

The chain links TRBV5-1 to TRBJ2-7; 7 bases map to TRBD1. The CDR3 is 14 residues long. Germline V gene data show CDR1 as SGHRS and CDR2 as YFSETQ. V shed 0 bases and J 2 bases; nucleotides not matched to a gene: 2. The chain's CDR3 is CASSLAGQAYEQYF. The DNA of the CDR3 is TGCGCCAGCAGCTTGGCCGGACAGGCCTACGAGCAGTACTTC.

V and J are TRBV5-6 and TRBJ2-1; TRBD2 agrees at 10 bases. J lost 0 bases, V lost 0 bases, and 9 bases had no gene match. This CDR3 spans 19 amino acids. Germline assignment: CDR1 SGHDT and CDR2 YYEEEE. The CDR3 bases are TGTGCCAGCAGCTTGGAACTAGCGGGACCTACATTCTCCTACAATGAGCAGTTCTTC. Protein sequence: CASSLELAGPTFSYNEQFF.

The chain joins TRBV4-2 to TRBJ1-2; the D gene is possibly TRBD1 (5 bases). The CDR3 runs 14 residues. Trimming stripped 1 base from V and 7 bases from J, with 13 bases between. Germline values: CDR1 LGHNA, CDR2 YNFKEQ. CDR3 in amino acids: CASSQGAGFGGYTF. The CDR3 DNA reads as TGTGCCAGCAGCCAAGGAGCAGGGTTCGGTGGCTACACCTTC.

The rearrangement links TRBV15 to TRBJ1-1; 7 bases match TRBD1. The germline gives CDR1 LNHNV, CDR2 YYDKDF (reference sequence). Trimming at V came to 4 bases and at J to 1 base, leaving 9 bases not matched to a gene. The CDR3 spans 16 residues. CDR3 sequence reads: CATSIGQAWGNTEAFF. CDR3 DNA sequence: TGTGCCACCAGCATTGGACAGGCGTGGGGGAACACTGAAGCTTTCTTT.

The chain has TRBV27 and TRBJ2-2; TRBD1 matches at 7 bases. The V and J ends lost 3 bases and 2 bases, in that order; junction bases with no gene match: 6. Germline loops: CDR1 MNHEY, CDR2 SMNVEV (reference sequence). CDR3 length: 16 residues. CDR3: CASSFSTGANTGELFF. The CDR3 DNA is TGTGCCAGCAGTTTCAGTACAGGGGCCAACACCGGGGAGCTGTTTTTT.

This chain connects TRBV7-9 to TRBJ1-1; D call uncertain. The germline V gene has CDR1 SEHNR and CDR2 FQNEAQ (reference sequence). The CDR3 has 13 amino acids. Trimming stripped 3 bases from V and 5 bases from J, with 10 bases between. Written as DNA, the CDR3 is TGTGCCAGCAGCTTCGGTGAGCGGACTGAAGCTTTCTTT. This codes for CASSFGERTEAFF.

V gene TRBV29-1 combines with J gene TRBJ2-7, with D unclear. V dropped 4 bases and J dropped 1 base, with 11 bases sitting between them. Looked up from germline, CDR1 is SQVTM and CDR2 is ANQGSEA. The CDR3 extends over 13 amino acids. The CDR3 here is CSVVLAASYEQYF. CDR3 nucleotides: TGCAGCGTTGTGCTCGCGGCGTCCTACGAGCAGTACTTC.

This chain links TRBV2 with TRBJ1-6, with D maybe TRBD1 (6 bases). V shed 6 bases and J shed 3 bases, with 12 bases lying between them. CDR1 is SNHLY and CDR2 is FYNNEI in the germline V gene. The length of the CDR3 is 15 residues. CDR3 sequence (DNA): TGTGCCAGCAGCGAGACAGGCCGCTATAATTCACCCCTCCACTTT. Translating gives CASSETGRYNSPLHF.

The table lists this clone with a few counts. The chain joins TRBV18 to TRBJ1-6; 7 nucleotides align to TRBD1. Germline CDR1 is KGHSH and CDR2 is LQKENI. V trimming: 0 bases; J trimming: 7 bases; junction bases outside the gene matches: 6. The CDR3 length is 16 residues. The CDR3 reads CASSPPRNRGNSPLHF. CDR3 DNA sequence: TGTGCCAGCTCACCACCCCGTAACAGGGGCAATTCACCCCTCCACTTT.